The T cell receptor beta chain described here comes from a study of blood T cell repertoires in COVID-19. This clone appeared a few times. The CDR3 runs 15 residues. Trimming cost V 5 bases and J 8 bases, with 21 bases left between them. Germline V gene data show CDR1 as SGHVS and CDR2 as FNYEAQ. Here immunoSEQ multiplex PCR was the method, and the copy in TCRdb shows in-frame clones only, minus some. This table holds roughly 200,000 clones, approximately 78% found once. Followed over time, Seattle patients had been enrolled while infection was active. The chain employs TRBV7-6 and TRBJ1-2, with D uncertain. The receptor was derived from an elderly woman with COVID-19, enrolled during active disease. Sample: peripheral blood. DNA for the CDR3: TGTGCCAGCAGCCCCGGTTCCGGGGTGTACGAAGGCTACACCTTC. It yields the protein CASSPGSGVYEGYTF.